The clone carrying this TCR beta chain was detected ten times or more. What it binds is not known. The source of the sample is a study of beta chain features in type 1 diabetes. Study background: The study examined about 110,000,000 sorted cells across all samples. Study-level points and caveats: The similarity of naive, central memory and Treg TCRB repertoires appeared greater among patients than among healthy donors. Significant though moderate, a shortening of TCRB CDR3s appeared in all four CD4+ subsets of Type 1 diabetes patients.

Researchers reported sorting CD4+ naive, central memory, regulatory and stem cell-like memory cells via CD45RO/CCR7/CD25/CD127/CD95/CD27. Investigators reverse transcribed all isolated RNA, so they sequenced expressed TCRB transcripts. Libraries were prepared by immunoSEQ multiplex PCR; TCRdb keeps only in-frame clonotypes and omits some of them. The sample records some 350,000 clones, approximately 12% being singletons. V lost 4 bases, J lost 6 bases, and 2 bases stayed unmatched. Germline loops: CDR1 SQVTM, CDR2 ANQGSEA. This CDR3 is 13 amino acids long. This TCR derives from a woman between 18 and 29 years old with type 1 diabetes. The material sequenced was naive CD4+ T cells from blood. V gene TRBV29-1 combines with J gene TRBJ2-1; 11 nucleotides line up with TRBD2. The DNA of the CDR3 is TGCAGCGTTGCCGGACTAGCGGGCAATGAGCAGTTCTTC. This gives the protein CSVAGLAGNEQFF.